This is a list of T cell receptor beta chains from one sample in a study of early T cells in non-severe SARS-CoV-2 infection. MiXCR, run by TCRdb on the 5' RACE reads, gives a single entry per CDR3 protein. The sample has about 66,000 distinct CDR3 sequences; approximately 9.1% are singletons. Input material: whole blood. These receptors came from an adult who was a healthcare worker with PCR-confirmed SARS-CoV-2 infection or an uninfected control (not recorded which). Each CDR3 is given with its conserved first and last residue. D genes are given only for firm matches. Clone size is not always given. Where it is, it says once, few, many or a class for expanded clones.

TRBD1 few TRBJ2-2 TRBV10-3 CAISDPILRQGRTGELFF TGTGCCATCAGTGACCCGATACTTCGACAGGGTAGGACCGGGGAGCTGTTTTTT
- few TRBJ2-7 TRBV20-1 CSAPDSPYEQYF TGCAGTGCTCCCGACAGCCCCTACGAGCAGTACTTC
- many TRBJ1-1 TRBV29-1 CSVVTAMNTEAFF TGCAGCGTTGTCACAGCAATGAACACTGAAGCTTTCTTT
- many TRBJ1-1 TRBV10-3 CAISDSGAEAFF TGTGCCATCAGTGATTCGGGGGCTGAAGCTTTCTTT
TRBD1 - TRBJ2-1 TRBV18 CASSRGTGGNNEQFF TGTGCCAGCTCACGGGGGACAGGGGGTAACAATGAGCAGTTCTTC
- - TRBJ1-1 TRBV2 CASSPVGGNTEAFF TGTGCCAGCAGTCCGGTGGGGGGGAACACTGAAGCTTTCTTT
- many TRBJ2-7 TRBV18 CASSPGYEQYF TGTGCCAGCAGTCCGGGATACGAGCAGTACTTC
- many TRBJ2-7 TRBV20-1 CSARAVGGNREYEQYF TGCAGTGCTAGAGCAGTGGGAGGGAACAGGGAGTACGAGCAGTACTTC
TRBD2 few TRBJ2-7 TRBV28 CASRPPSGSSYEQYF TGTGCCAGCAGACCTCCTAGCGGGAGCTCCTACGAGCAGTACTTC
- - TRBJ2-1 TRBV10-3 CASQGGLGYNEQFF TGTGCCTCGCAGGGGGGACTCGGGTACAATGAGCAGTTCTTC
- many TRBJ2-1 TRBV15 CATSRQRSGTHNEQFF TGTGCCACCAGCAGACAGCGTAGCGGAACACACAATGAGCAGTTCTTC
TRBD1 few TRBJ1-6 TRBV30 CAWRIGGEVTPLHF TGTGCCTGGAGAATAGGGGGCGAGGTCACACCCCTCCACTTT
- many TRBJ1-5 TRBV28 CASSPAGHNQPQHF TGTGCCAGCAGTCCCGCGGGTCACAATCAGCCCCAGCATTTT
TRBD1 - TRBJ1-6 TRBV25-1 CASRPRDRVNSPLHF TGTGCCAGCAGGCCCCGGGACAGGGTTAATTCACCCCTCCACTTT
- few TRBJ2-5 TRBV11-2 CASSRQVQETQYF TGTGCCAGCAGTCGACAGGTTCAAGAGACCCAGTACTTC